These 15 T cell receptor beta chains originate from one sample sequenced in a study of shared T cell receptors in the human thymus. Profiled with immunoSEQ multiplex PCR; TCRdb holds only in-frame clones, not every one. This table has approximately 490,000 clones, about 84% appearing once. The same data also contributed to another study, on human thymus T cells.

What was sequenced was thymocytes. These receptor sequences come from a boy under three years old with a congenital heart defect.

The J gene is TRBJ2-5, the V gene TRBV7-2; TRBD2 is a possible D gene (6 bases). Germline CDR1 reads SGHTA; CDR2 reads FQGNSA. The CDR3 runs to 17 residues. Deletions cut 4 bases from V and 5 bases from J, with 23 bases between. CDR3 DNA: TGTGCCAGCAGCTGGCCTTCTCGGGAGAGAGGGAGGGAGACCCAGTACTTC. This encodes CASSWPSRERGRETQYF.

The chain is built from TRBV9 and TRBJ2-1; D is perhaps TRBD2 (6 bases). The CDR3 is made up of 17 amino acids. Looked up from germline, CDR1 is SGDLS and CDR2 is YYNGEE. V was cut by 1 base and J by 3 bases, with 17 bases left in between. CDR3 DNA: TGTGCCAGCAGCGTACGGGAAGGAGGGAGGCTCTACAATGAGCAGTTCTTC. Translating it yields CASSVREGGRLYNEQFF.

V is TRBV29-1 and J is TRBJ2-5, with no clear D. V was pared by 7 bases and J by 5 bases, with 17 bases between. The CDR3 loop spans 13 amino acids. CDR1 and CDR2 from the germline V gene are SQVTM and ANQGSEA. For the CDR3, the DNA is TGCAGCGCCAGTGATGGTGATGTGGAGACCCAGTACTTC. It yields the protein CSASDGDVETQYF.

The V call is TRBV29-1, the J call TRBJ2-5, with D perhaps TRBD1 (8 bases). Trimming left V 6 bases short and J 6 bases short, with 26 bases between. The CDR3 is made up of 16 amino acids. Germline V gives CDR1 SQVTM, CDR2 ANQGSEA. DNA of the CDR3: TGCAGCGTCTTGGGGAGGGGCAGGGGGCTTGTGAAGACCCAGTACTTC. Translating gives CSVLGRGRGLVKTQYF.

The chain employs TRBV4-3 and TRBJ2-7, with 8 bases matching TRBD1. The trim removed 4 bases at V and 0 bases at J, leaving 8 bases unmatched. Per the germline V gene, CDR1 is LGHNA and CDR2 is YSLEER. There are 16 residues in the CDR3. The chain's CDR3 is CASSRHRDRSSYEQYF. DNA of the CDR3: TGCGCCAGCAGCCGTCACCGGGACAGGAGCTCCTACGAGCAGTACTTC.

This sequence joins TRBV5-4 and TRBJ2-5, with 9 bases aligning to TRBD1. This CDR3 contains 17 residues. V shed 4 bases, J shed 1 base, and the junction held 11 bases outside the gene matches. From germline, CDR1 is SGHNT and CDR2 YYREEE (reference sequence). DNA of the CDR3: TGTGCCAGCAGCCGAGGACAGGGGCGACCCCGCCAAGAGACCCAGTACTTC. Protein product: CASSRGQGRPRQETQYF.

The chain combines TRBV25-1 with TRBJ1-2; TRBD1 aligns across 8 bases. The germline CDR1 and CDR2 sequences are MGHDK and SYGVNS. The trim removed 10 bases at V and 7 bases at J, leaving 17 bases unmatched. The CDR3 runs to 15 residues. For the CDR3, the DNA is TGTGCCACGCTCCGTCTGGGCAGGGGGCGCGGTGGCTACACCTTC. This gives the protein CATLRLGRGRGGYTF.

This chain connects TRBV11-3 to TRBJ2-1; 11 nucleotides align to TRBD2. Trimming cost V 1 base and J 0 bases; bases outside gene matches: 8. Looked up from germline, CDR1 is SGHNT and CDR2 is YENEEA. There are 19 residues in the CDR3. The CDR3 DNA sequence: TGTGCCAGCAGCTTAGGCATAGCGGGAGGGCGCAGCTCCTACAATGAGCAGTTCTTC. Protein product: CASSLGIAGGRSSYNEQFF.

This clone was detected a few times. This chain uses TRBV29-1 with TRBJ1-1, with D possibly TRBD1 on 5 matching bases. In germline, CDR1 is SQVTM, CDR2 ANQGSEA. The V end lost 3 bases, the J end lost 1 base, and 12 bases lay between the germline ends. The CDR3 is 14 residues long. The CDR3 region has the DNA TGCAGCGTTGACCCAGGGTGGGAGAACACTGAAGCTTTCTTT. Translating it yields CSVDPGWENTEAFF.

The genes are TRBV15 and TRBJ2-7; the match to TRBD2 covers 7 bases. The germline V gene has CDR1 LNHNV and CDR2 YYDKDF (reference sequence). After removal of 0 bases from V and 2 bases from J, the junction contained 4 bases not matched to a gene. The CDR3 runs to 15 residues. The CDR3 spells CATSRDRGEPYEQYF. The CDR3, as DNA: TGTGCCACCAGCAGAGACCGGGGGGAGCCCTACGAGCAGTACTTC.

The chain employs TRBV5-1 and TRBJ1-3; D is possibly TRBD1 (5 bases). The V and J ends lost 0 bases and 0 bases respectively, with 10 bases between them. CDR1 and CDR2 from the germline V gene are SGHRS and YFSETQ. CDR3 size: 16 residues. The CDR3 loop is CASSLEQAPSGNTIYF. The CDR3 region has the DNA TGCGCCAGCAGCTTGGAACAGGCCCCCTCTGGAAACACCATATATTTT.

This chain's CDR3 is CASSRRPVRGGELFF. The CDR3 DNA follows: TGCGCCAGCAGCCGACGACCCGTAAGGGGCGGGGAGCTGTTTTTT. The chain couples TRBV4-1 to TRBJ2-2, with a tentative D call TRBD1 (5 bases). Germline V gene lookup returns CDR1 MGHRA and CDR2 YSYEKL. The CDR3 loop spans 15 amino acids. Deletions cut 4 bases from V and 7 bases from J, with 16 bases between.

The rearrangement joins TRBV9 to TRBJ2-3, with 7 bases lining up with TRBD1. The CDR3 runs to 17 residues. CDR1 SGDLS and CDR2 YYNGEE come from the germline V gene. V trimming: 2 bases; J trimming: 3 bases; junction bases outside the gene matches: 12. CDR3 nucleotides: TGTGCCAGCAGCGTCGGGGCTACAGGGGAAGGGACAGATACGCAGTATTTT. Translation gives CASSVGATGEGTDTQYF.

This clone has a handful of counts. This chain links TRBV5-6 with TRBJ2-7; D not certain. V was shortened by 1 base and J by 2 bases, with 10 bases between the two germline ends. CDR3 length equals 14 residues. Per germline, CDR1 SGHDT and CDR2 YYEEEE. Here the CDR3 DNA reads TGTGCCAGCAGCTTGACTGATTCCCCCTACGAGCAGTACTTC. Amino acid sequence: CASSLTDSPYEQYF. Supplemented by reference TRBV5-6 and TRBJ2-7, the full variable domain reads DAGVTQSPTHLIKTRGQQVTLRCSPKSGHDTVSWYQQALGQGPQFIFQYYEEEERQRGNFPDRFSGHQFPNYSSELNVNALLLGDSALYLCASSLTDSPYEQYFGPGTRLTVT.

V usage is TRBV7-8 and J usage is TRBJ1-1; TRBD1 might be the D (5 bases). The length of the CDR3 is 16 residues. V lost 5 bases to trimming and J lost 0 bases, with 16 bases between them. Germline V CDR1 and CDR2: SGHVS, FQNEAQ. CDR3: CASSRQPGNMNTEAFF. In nucleotides, the CDR3 is TGTGCCAGCAGCCGCCAACCAGGGAACATGAACACTGAAGCTTTCTTT.